A selection of T cell receptor beta chains follows, all from one sample in a study of cytomegalovirus exposure and HLA in healthy donors. Clones were read by immunoSEQ multiplex PCR, and TCRdb kept only the in-frame ones, dropping some. The top ten hold 5.5% to 7% of the sample, which has 100,000 to 120,000 clones, 65% to 85% seen once. Sequencing was carried out using PBMCs. The receptors were sampled from a man between 18 and 35 years old in good health and CMV-seronegative. Both conserved end residues are part of each CDR3. Each record gives: clone size, J gene, V gene, D gene, CDR3 protein, CDR3 DNA. The D gene is left open where the match is weak. Size tells how often a clone was seen (once, few, many) or the class of an expanded clone, and some rows leave it out.

.	TRBJ1-5	TRBV5-1	TRBD1	CASSLVPPGQVSGQPQHF	TGCGCCAGCAGCTTGGTCCCCCCGGGACAGGTTAGCGGACAGCCCCAGCATTTT
.	TRBJ1-3	TRBV7-9	TRBD1	CASSSDRDPGNTIYF	TGTGCCAGCAGCTCCGACAGGGATCCAGGAAACACCATATATTTT
.	TRBJ2-3	TRBV19	.	CASSIRGDTQYF	TGTGCCAGTAGTATTAGGGGAGATACGCAGTATTTT
.	TRBJ2-2	TRBV9	TRBD2	CASSISGRQNTGELFF	TGTGCCAGCAGCATTAGCGGGAGGCAGAACACCGGGGAGCTGTTTTTT
.	TRBJ2-7	TRBV2	.	CASRITRLLYEQYF	TGTGCCAGCAGGATCACCCGTCTTCTATACGAGCAGTACTTC
once	TRBJ2-1	TRBV4-1	.	CASSPPSGLALYNEQFF	TGCGCCAGCAGCCCCCCCTCCGGGCTAGCTCTCTACAATGAGCAGTTCTTC
.	TRBJ2-7	TRBV7-3	TRBD1	CASSSSGGAFDEQYF	TGTGCCAGCAGCTCCTCAGGGGGAGCTTTCGACGAGCAGTACTTC
once	TRBJ2-5	TRBV6-5	.	CASSRLQGAETQYF	TGTGCCAGCAGTCGACTTCAGGGTGCAGAGACCCAGTACTTC
.	TRBJ2-5	TRBV23-1	.	CARGERDEGGETQYF	TGCGCCAGGGGGGAGCGGGACGAGGGGGGAGAGACCCAGTACTTC
.	TRBJ1-1	TRBV5-6	.	CASSSNSGGPGAEAFF	TGTGCCAGCAGTTCCAACTCCGGGGGGCCGGGCGCTGAAGCTTTCTTT
.	TRBJ2-5	TRBV5-4	TRBD1	CASSTPGQPSAQYF	TGTGCCAGCAGCACACCGGGACAGCCTTCGGCCCAGTACTTC
.	TRBJ2-1	TRBV6-6	.	CASSFRASEQFF	TGTGCCAGCAGCTTCAGGGCGAGCGAGCAGTTCTTC
.	TRBJ2-5	TRBV7-7	.	CASSFWRGEETQYF	TGTGCTAGCAGCTTTTGGCGCGGGGAAGAGACCCAGTACTTC
few	TRBJ1-1	TRBV9	TRBD1	CASSFTGQGDGVTEAFF	TGTGCCAGCAGCTTTACGGGACAGGGGGATGGTGTCACTGAAGCTTTCTTT
.	TRBJ2-5	TRBV7-2	TRBD1	CASSLGTGAETQYF	TGTGCCAGCAGCTTAGGGACAGGGGCCGAGACCCAGTACTTC
.	TRBJ1-2	TRBV28	.	CASSSRLYGYTF	TGTGCCAGCAGTTCCAGGTTATATGGCTACACCTTC
.	TRBJ2-7	TRBV7-2	TRBD1	CASSFGTGEQYF	TGTGCCAGCAGCTTCGGGACAGGCGAGCAGTACTTC
.	TRBJ2-7	TRBV19	.	CASSSPGSPPYEQYF	TGTGCCAGTAGTAGCCCGGGGAGCCCTCCCTACGAGCAGTACTTC
.	TRBJ2-3	TRBV6-4	.	CASSDSGASTDTQYF	TGTGCCAGCAGTGACTCGGGGGCTAGCACAGATACGCAGTATTTT
.	TRBJ2-7	TRBV28	TRBD2	CASSLGTGTSGTYEQYF	TGTGCCAGCAGTTTAGGCACCGGGACTAGCGGAACCTACGAGCAGTACTTC
once	TRBJ1-5	TRBV10-3	.	CAISEDTSNQPQHF	TGTGCCATCAGTGAGGACACTAGCAATCAGCCCCAGCATTTT
once	TRBJ2-3	TRBV4-1	.	CASSQGTVPDTQYF	TGCGCCAGCAGCCAAGGGACAGTTCCAGATACGCAGTATTTT
.	TRBJ1-2	TRBV7-9	TRBD1	CASTGQGEDYGYTF	TGTGCCAGCACCGGACAGGGTGAGGACTATGGCTACACCTTC
.	TRBJ2-1	TRBV27	.	CAIRSDREQFF	TGTGCCATCCGATCAGATCGTGAGCAGTTCTTC
once	TRBJ1-1	TRBV29-1	.	CSGTVNTEAFF	TGCAGCGGGACAGTGAACACTGAAGCTTTCTTT